The sequence of this T cell receptor (beta chain) was determined in a study of blood T cell repertoires in COVID-19. TCRdb keeps only in-frame clones here, not all; method: immunoSEQ multiplex PCR. The sample includes 150,000 to 200,000 clones, 70% to 80% of them seen just once. The trim removed 0 bases at V and 4 bases at J, leaving 18 bases unmatched. The V gene's germline CDR1 is LGHDT and CDR2 YNNKEL (reference sequence). This CDR3 region has 19 residues. This sequence joins TRBV3-1 (or the pseudogene TRBV3-2) and TRBJ2-7; 7 bases line up with TRBD2. This clonotype was sampled from a woman aged 45-60 years with active or convalescent COVID-19. The sample taken for sequencing was peripheral blood. The CDR3 loop is CASSQDWCAGVSRPYEQYF. CDR3 bases: TGTGCCAGCAGCCAAGATTGGTGTGCGGGAGTCTCTCGGCCTTACGAGCAGTACTTC.